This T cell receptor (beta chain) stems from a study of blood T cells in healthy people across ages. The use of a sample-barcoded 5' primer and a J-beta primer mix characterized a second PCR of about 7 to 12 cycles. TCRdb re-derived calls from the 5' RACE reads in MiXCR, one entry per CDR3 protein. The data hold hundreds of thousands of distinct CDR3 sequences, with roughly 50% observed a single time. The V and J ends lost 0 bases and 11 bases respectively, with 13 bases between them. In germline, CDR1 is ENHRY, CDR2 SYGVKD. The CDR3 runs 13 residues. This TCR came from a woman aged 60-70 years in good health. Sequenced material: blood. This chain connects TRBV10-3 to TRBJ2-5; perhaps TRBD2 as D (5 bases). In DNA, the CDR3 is TGTGCCATCAGTGAGTCGACTATTAGTGAGCAGTACTTC. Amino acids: CAISESTISEQYF.